One sample yielded the 2 T cell receptor beta chains listed below, sequenced in a study of cytomegalovirus exposure and HLA in healthy donors. PCR primers comprised 60 Vbeta and 13 Jbeta primers. Produced via immunoSEQ multiplex PCR; TCRdb's table is partial and in-frame only. Of some 80,000 clones listed, over 70% were seen once; the top ten hold over 4.5%. The sequenced material came from PBMCs. The origin of the receptors is a man younger than 35 in good health and CMV-seropositive.

The chain carries TRBV5-1 and TRBJ2-7; a possible D gene is TRBD2 (6 bases). Germline V CDR1 and CDR2: SGHRS, YFSETQ. V was clipped by 0 bases and J by 7 bases, with 14 bases between them. CDR3 size: 14 residues. The CDR3 loop is CASSLGDLREEQYF. As DNA, the CDR3 is TGCGCCAGCAGCTTGGGGGACCTCCGGGAGGAGCAGTACTTC.

The chain employs TRBV11-3 and TRBJ1-1, with 8 nucleotides matching TRBD1. Germline CDR1 SGHNT, CDR2 YENEEA. The CDR3 is made up of 18 amino acids. J gave up 0 bases and V 4 bases, and 13 bases lay outside the gene matches. DNA of the CDR3: TGTGCCAGCAGCTCACGCCTATCCCGGGACAGGCTGAACACTGAAGCTTTCTTT. Amino acids: CASSSRLSRDRLNTEAFF.